This T cell receptor (beta chain) was sequenced in a study of blood T cell repertoires in COVID-19 (dated by TCRdb to about 2020). Regarding the study in general: Collaborator samples came from the United States, Italy and Spain and covered acute and convalescent phases of COVID-19. The prospective study material was composed of cDNA or gDNA derived from T cells, B-cell-depleted T cells, or PBMCs. Deeply sampled blood TCRbeta repertoires from subjects exposed to, actively infected with, or recovered from COVID-19 were included in the dataset. The repertoires were released in a freely available public database meant as a resource for research on the immune response to SARS-CoV-2. The samples were drawn from two sources: the first 160 participants of the ongoing ImmuneRACE study, and 1,000 to 1,500 subjects contributed by 6 global collaborators. A de-identified subject ID, COVID-19 status, age in years and sex were almost always included in the sample metadata. Where HLA class I and class II types were available, the types were taken from metadata supplied by the sample provider, not from assay-based typing.

Participants in the prospective study were aged roughly 18 to 90 years, lived in 24 United States geographic areas, and enrolled through a virtual design. In the prospective study, cohorts were assigned on the basis of participant-reported clinical history obtained from a screening survey and a study questionnaire. Recovered participants in ImmuneRACE Cohort 3 were defined as having two consecutive negative NP/OP PCR tests, clearance from a healthcare professional, or resolution of symptoms. Each participant in the prospective study had whole blood, serum and a nasopharyngeal or oropharyngeal swab collected by mobile phlebotomists. Participants in the prospective study had the option to provide additional blood draws and questionnaires over a roughly 2-month period. Blood samples from the prospective study were shipped frozen or at room temperature prior to DNA extraction. With respect to this clone: What antigen it recognizes has not been identified. It has no much larger one-base neighbor in the sample; base qualities were not kept.

TCRbeta CDR3 regions were amplified from genomic DNA by means of the immunoSEQ Assay, a bias-controlled multiplex PCR. From the authors' description of their analysis: The number of nucleated cells in each sample was estimated from the amplification of reference gene primers within the assay. Sequence reads were collapsed and filtered to measure the absolute abundance of every unique TCRbeta CDR3 rearrangement. For each sample, productive Simpson clonality was calculated as the square root of Simpson's diversity index over productive rearrangements. TCRdb's version of the immuneACCESS table is confined to in-frame rearrangements and falls short of the full clone set. An unresolved V gene accounts for under half of the shortfall where checked; the remainder is of unknown origin. D and trimming were read from the DNA, whereas the V and J calls and clone size are those reported in that table. The sample table lists more than 200,000 clones, 84% of them with a count of one. Together, the top ten hold approximately 1.8% of the sample.

Findings and caveats that apply to the study as a whole: Clinical and demographic metadata were provided uncurated, with the amount varying by source and participant.

The sequence derives from a man aged 55 to 69 who had recovered from COVID-19. Sequencing input: PBMCs or T cells enriched from blood (not recorded which).

The nucleotide sequence reads as follows: TGTGCCAGCAGCTTAGATCCCGGGGGTGGCAAAAACATTCAGTACTTC. Its translation reads: CASSLDPGGGKNIQYF. The sequence is built from TRBV11-3 and TRBJ2-4, with a tentative D gene TRBD2 over 6 matching bases. Cut back by 0 bases and 3 bases, the V and J ends lie 12 bases apart. From the germline V gene, CDR1 is SGHNT and CDR2 is YENEEA. The CDR3 covers 16 residues, taking in both the cysteine and the phenylalanine. Of the read, only the CDR3 DNA is kept; its 48 bases are in frame from base 1. The full variable domain, with segments outside the CDR3 supplied by the reference TRBV11-3 and TRBJ2-4 proteins, appears as EAGVVQSPRYKIIEKKQPVAFWCNPISGHNTLYWYLQNLGQGPELLIRYENEEAVDDSQLPKDRFSAERLKGVDSTLKIQPAELGDSAVYLCASSLDPGGGKNIQYFGAGTRLSVL.